One T cell receptor beta chain is described in this entry. The antigen remains undetermined. The sample belongs to a study of cytomegalovirus exposure and HLA in healthy donors. Method: immunoSEQ multiplex PCR; TCRdb's copy keeps in-frame clones and lacks some. The profile shows 150,000 to 200,000 clones, 90% to 97% of them singletons. This CDR3 comprises 15 residues. With 4 bases clipped from V and 2 bases from J, the junction kept 4 bases outside the gene matches. CDR1 and CDR2 (germline): MRHNA, SNTAGT. Study findings and constraints: Subsequent analysis showed first-cohort TCR clusters tending to co-occur in roughly 130 validation repertoires. While the bulk of TCR sequences proved rare, some public TCRs turned up in many donors. Researchers counted 164 TCR beta chains as cytomegalovirus-associated. High specificity and sensitivity for cytomegalovirus status were reported for the classifier.

The origin of this receptor is a woman aged 18-29 years in good health and CMV-seronegative. The chain joins TRBV6-4 to TRBJ2-5; 10 positions match TRBD1. Sequenced sample: PBMCs. DNA for the CDR3: TGTGCCAGCAGTGCCGGACAGGGGGATCAAGAGACCCAGTACTTC. It is translated as CASSAGQGDQETQYF.